The sequence of this T cell receptor beta chain was determined in a study of T-cell reconstitution after alpha-beta-depleted transplantation in children. During its preparation, the TCRbeta library received unique molecular identifiers. One entry per CDR3 protein, called by TCRdb with MiXCR from the PCR reads. The table records 190,000 or so distinct CDR3 sequences, about 14% of them present only once. In this sample, this clonotype turned up many times. Sample: PBMCs from the stem cell graft donor, taken from the stem cell graft. This TCR was recovered from a human donor who donated a stem cell graft to a child with acute lymphoblastic leukemia.

The CDR3 is CATSDLNRYNEQFF. The CDR3 nucleotides read TGTGCCACCAGTGATTTGAACCGATACAATGAGCAGTTCTTC. The V and J genes are TRBV24-1 and TRBJ2-1; D is unresolved. The CDR3 extends over 14 amino acids. V lost 0 bases to trimming and J lost 4 bases, with 6 bases between them. Germline V gene data show CDR1 as KGHDR and CDR2 as SFDVKD.